The present entry profiles one T cell receptor beta chain with its context. The data stem from a study of control samples from healthy donors and cancer patients. Generated by immunoSEQ multiplex PCR, the TCRdb table keeps only in-frame clones and is missing some. The sample lists 90,000 to 140,000 clones, about 83% occurring once. Sequences were obtained from blood. The sequence was obtained from a woman in her fifties or sixties in good health.

CDR3 residues: CASSLRASNEKLFF. CDR3 coding DNA: TGTGCCAGCAGCTTAAGGGCCTCTAATGAAAAACTGTTTTTT. The chain carries TRBV7-8 and TRBJ1-4; D not certain. V lost 2 bases and J 3 bases, leaving 7 bases between the germline ends. CDR1 and CDR2 from the germline V gene are SGHVS and FQNEAQ. The length of the CDR3 is 14 residues.